This T cell receptor (beta chain) is from a study of CD8 T cells in Susac syndrome. Across the whole study: Patients with Susac syndrome were therapy-naive, on corticosteroids, or on intravenous immunoglobulin alone at blood draw.

Sequencing of TCR beta was performed on blood CD8+ T cells and on blood CD4+ T cells. Bulk CD8+ and CD4+ cells came from magnetic negative isolation; CD8+ TEMRA by FACS. Germline V gives CDR1 SQVTM, CDR2 ANQGSEA. The CDR3 runs to 14 residues. V lost 4 bases and J 5 bases, leaving 17 bases between the germline ends. Random hexamers were used to reverse transcribe an amount of about 0.45 to 1 ug RNA. TCR beta CDR3 was amplified by immunoSEQ covering 54 Vbeta and 13 Jbeta. TCRdb re-called the immunoSEQ multiplex PCR reads with MiXCR, one entry per CDR3 protein. The sample holds about 80,000 distinct CDR3 sequences, about 92% seen once.

The rearrangement joins TRBV29-1 to TRBJ1-2; TRBD1 might be the D (5 bases). This receptor was taken from a human donor with Susac syndrome. Sequencing was performed on CD4+ T cells from PBMCs. The DNA for the CDR3 is TGCAGCGTTGGGGGGGAGCTCATAACATATGGCTACACCTTC. It yields the protein CSVGGELITYGYTF.